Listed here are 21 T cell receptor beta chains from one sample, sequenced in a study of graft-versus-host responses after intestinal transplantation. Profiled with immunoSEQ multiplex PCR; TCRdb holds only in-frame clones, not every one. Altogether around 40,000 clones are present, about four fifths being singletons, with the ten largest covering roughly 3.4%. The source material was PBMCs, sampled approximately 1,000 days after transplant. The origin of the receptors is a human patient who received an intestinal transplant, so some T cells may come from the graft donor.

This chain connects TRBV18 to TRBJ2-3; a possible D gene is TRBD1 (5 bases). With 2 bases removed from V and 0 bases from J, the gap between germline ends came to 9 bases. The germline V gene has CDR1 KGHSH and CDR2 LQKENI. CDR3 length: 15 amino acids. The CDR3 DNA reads TGTGCCAGCTCACCAGGGGCCGTTAGCACAGATACGCAGTATTTT. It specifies CASSPGAVSTDTQYF. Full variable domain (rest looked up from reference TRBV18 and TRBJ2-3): NAGVMQNPRHLVRRRGQEARLRCSPMKGHSHVYWYRQLPEEGLKFMVYLQKENIIDESGMPKERFSAEFPKEGPSILRIQQVVRGDSAAYFCASSPGAVSTDTQYFGPGTRLTVL.

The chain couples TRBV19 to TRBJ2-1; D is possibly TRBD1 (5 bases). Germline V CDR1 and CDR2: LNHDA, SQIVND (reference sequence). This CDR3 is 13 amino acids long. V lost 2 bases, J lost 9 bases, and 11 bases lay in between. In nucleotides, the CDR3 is TGTGCCAGTAGTATACGGCAGGGCGGTGAGCAGTTCTTC. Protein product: CASSIRQGGEQFF. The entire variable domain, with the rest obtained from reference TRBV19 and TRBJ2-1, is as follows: DGGITQSPKYLFRKEGQNVTLSCEQNLNHDAMYWYRQDPGQGLRLIYYSQIVNDFQKGDIAEGYSVSREKKESFPLTVTSAQKNPTAFYLCASSIRQGGEQFFGPGTRLTVL.

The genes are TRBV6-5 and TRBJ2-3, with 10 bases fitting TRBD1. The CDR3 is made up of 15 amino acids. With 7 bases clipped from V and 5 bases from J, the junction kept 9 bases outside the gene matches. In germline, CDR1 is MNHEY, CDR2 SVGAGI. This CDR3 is CASTQDRGRQDTQYF. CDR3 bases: TGTGCCAGCACCCAAGACAGGGGGCGACAAGATACGCAGTATTTT.

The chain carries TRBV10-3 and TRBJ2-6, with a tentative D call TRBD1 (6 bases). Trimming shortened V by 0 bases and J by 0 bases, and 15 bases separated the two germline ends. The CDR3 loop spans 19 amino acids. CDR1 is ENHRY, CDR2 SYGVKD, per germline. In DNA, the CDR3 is TGTGCCATCAGTGAGTCGAACAGGGAATTCCTCTCTGGGGCCAACGTCCTGACTTTC. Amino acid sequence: CAISESNREFLSGANVLTF.

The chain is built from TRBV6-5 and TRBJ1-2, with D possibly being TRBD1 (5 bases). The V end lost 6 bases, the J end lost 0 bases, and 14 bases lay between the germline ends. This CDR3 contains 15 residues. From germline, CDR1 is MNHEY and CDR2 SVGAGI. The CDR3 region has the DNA TGTGCCAGCAGCCCCAACAGGATACCTAACTATGGCTACACCTTC. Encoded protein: CASSPNRIPNYGYTF.

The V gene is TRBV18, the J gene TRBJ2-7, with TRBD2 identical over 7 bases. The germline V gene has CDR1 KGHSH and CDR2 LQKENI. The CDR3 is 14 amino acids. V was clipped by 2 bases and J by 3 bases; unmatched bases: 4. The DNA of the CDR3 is TGTGCCAGCTCACCAGGGAGGGAACTCTACGAGCAGTACTTC. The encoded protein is CASSPGRELYEQYF.

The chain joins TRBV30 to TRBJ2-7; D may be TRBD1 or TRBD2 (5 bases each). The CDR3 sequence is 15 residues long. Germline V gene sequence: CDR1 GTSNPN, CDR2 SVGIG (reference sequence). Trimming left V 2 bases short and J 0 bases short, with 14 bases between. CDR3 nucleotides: TGTGCCTGGAGTCGGGACCTTGGCGGCTCCTACGAGCAGTACTTC. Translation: CAWSRDLGGSYEQYF.

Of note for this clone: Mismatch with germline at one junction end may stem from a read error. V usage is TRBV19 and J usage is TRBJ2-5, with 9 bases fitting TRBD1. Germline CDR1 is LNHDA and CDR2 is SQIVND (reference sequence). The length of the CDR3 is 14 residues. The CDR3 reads CASSLDGTGETQYF. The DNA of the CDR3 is TGTGCCAGTAGTCTAGATGGGACAGGGGAGACCCAGTACTTC. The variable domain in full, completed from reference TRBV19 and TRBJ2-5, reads DGGITQSPKYLFRKEGQNVTLSCEQNLNHDAMYWYRQDPGQGLRLIYYSQIVNDFQKGDIAEGYSVSREKKESFPLTVTSAQKNPTAFYLCASSLDGTGETQYFGPGTRLLVL.

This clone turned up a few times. Here the CDR3 reads CASSGQIYEKLFF. In nucleotides, the CDR3 is TGTGCCAGCAGTGGACAGATCTATGAAAAACTGTTTTTT. The rearrangement joins TRBV6-1 to TRBJ1-4, with D perhaps matching TRBD1 (5 bases). Germline V gene data show CDR1 as MNHNS and CDR2 as SASEGT. This CDR3 is 13 amino acids long. The germline V and J ends were trimmed by 4 bases and 6 bases, with 9 bases remaining between them.

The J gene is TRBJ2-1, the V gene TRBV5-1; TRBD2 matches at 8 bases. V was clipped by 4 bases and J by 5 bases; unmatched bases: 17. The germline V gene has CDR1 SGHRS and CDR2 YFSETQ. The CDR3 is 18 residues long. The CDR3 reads CASSPQSLRGAGDNEQFF. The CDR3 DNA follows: TGCGCCAGCAGCCCCCAATCATTACGGGGAGCGGGGGACAATGAGCAGTTCTTC.

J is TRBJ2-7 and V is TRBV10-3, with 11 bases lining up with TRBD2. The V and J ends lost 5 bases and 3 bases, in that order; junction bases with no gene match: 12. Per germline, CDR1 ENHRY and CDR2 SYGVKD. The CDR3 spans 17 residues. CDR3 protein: CAISSLTAGTSGYEQYF. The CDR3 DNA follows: TGTGCCATCAGTTCCTTAACCGCCGGGACTAGCGGCTACGAGCAGTACTTC.

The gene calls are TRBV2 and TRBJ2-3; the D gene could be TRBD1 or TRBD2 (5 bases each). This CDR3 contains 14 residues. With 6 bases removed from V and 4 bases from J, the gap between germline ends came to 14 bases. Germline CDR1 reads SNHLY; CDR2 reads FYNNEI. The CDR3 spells CASSPREGPDTQYF. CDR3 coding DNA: TGTGCCAGCAGCCCCAGAGAGGGACCAGATACGCAGTATTTT.

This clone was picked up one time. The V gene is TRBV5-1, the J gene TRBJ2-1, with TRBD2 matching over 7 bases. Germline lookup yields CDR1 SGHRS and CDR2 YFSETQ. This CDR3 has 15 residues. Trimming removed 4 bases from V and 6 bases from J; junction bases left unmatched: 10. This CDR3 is CASSRGGVLFNEQFF. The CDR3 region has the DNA TGCGCCAGCAGCAGGGGAGGGGTATTATTCAATGAGCAGTTCTTC.

Written as DNA, the CDR3 is TGTGCCAGCAGCCAGGGACAGGGGGTTGGGAATGAGCAGTTCTTC. It specifies CASSQGQGVGNEQFF. The chain is built from TRBV11-3 and TRBJ2-1, with 11 bases aligning to TRBD1. V shed 5 bases, J shed 7 bases, and the junction held 7 bases outside the gene matches. Germline CDR1 and CDR2: SGHNT and YENEEA. CDR3 length: 15 residues.

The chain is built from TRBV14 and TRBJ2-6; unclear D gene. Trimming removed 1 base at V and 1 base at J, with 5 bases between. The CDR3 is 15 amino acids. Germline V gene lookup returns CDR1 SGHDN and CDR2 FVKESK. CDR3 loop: CASSQVGSGANVLTF. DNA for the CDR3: TGTGCCAGCAGCCAAGTGGGGTCTGGGGCCAACGTCCTGACTTTC.

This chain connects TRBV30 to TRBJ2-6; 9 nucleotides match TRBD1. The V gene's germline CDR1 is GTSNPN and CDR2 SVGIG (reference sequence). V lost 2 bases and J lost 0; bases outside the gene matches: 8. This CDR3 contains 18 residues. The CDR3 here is CAWSSSGTGFSGANVLTF. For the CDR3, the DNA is TGTGCCTGGAGTAGCTCCGGGACAGGGTTCTCTGGGGCCAACGTCCTGACTTTC.

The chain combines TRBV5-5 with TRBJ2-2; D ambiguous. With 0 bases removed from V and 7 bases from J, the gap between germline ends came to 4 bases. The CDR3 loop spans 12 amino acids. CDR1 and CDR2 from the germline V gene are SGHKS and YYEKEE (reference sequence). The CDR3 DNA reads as TGTGCCAGCAGCTTGGTGCGCGGGGAGCTGTTTTTT. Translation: CASSLVRGELFF.

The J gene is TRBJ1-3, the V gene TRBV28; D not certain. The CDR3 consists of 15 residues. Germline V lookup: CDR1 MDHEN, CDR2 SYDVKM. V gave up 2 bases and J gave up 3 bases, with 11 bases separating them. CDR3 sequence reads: CASSLTPMGGNTIYF. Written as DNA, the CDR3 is TGTGCCAGCAGTTTAACGCCGATGGGTGGAAACACCATATATTTT.

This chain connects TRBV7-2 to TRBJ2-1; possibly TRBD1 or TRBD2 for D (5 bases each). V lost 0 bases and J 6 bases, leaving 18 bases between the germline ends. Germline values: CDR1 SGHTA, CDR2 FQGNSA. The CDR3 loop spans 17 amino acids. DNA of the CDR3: TGTGCCAGCAGCTTAGCTGCTACCCGAGGGGCAACCAATGAGCAGTTCTTC. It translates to CASSLAATRGATNEQFF.

In nucleotides, the CDR3 is TGTGCCAGCAGCCCTGGGACAGGGAATACCTACGAGCAGTACTTC. Translating it yields CASSPGTGNTYEQYF. This chain links TRBV11-2 with TRBJ2-7, with 9 bases identical to TRBD1. Germline assignment: CDR1 SGHAT and CDR2 FQNNGV. This CDR3 region has 15 residues. V was pared by 5 bases and J by 2 bases, with 7 bases of the junction left unmatched.

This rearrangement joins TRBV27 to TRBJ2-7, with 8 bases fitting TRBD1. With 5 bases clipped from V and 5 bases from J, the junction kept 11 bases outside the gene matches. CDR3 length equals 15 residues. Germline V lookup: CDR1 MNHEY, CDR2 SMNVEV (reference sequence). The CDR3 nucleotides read TGTGCCAGCAGTCCTCCGGGACAGGCCGACCACGAGCAGTACTTC. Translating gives CASSPPGQADHEQYF.